The sequence of this TCR beta chain was determined in a study of technical replicates of blood from a few donors. Germline V CDR1 and CDR2: SGHDN, FVKESK. With V trimmed by 6 bases and J by 4 bases, 14 bases remained unmatched. The CDR3 sequence is 16 residues long. The table came from immunoSEQ multiplex PCR; TCRdb's copy has only in-frame clones and leaves some out. The table shows approximately 73,000 clones, with 90% to 95% occurring only once. This chain joins TRBV14 and TRBJ1-2; the match to TRBD1 covers 7 bases. The TCR comes from a human donor in good health. Sample: T cells isolated from PBMCs. The CDR3 DNA reads as TGTGCCAGCAGAAATTCGACAGGGCCCTATTCCTATGGCTACACCTTC. As protein: CASRNSTGPYSYGYTF. The full variable domain, with the rest looked up from reference TRBV14 and TRBJ1-2, is EAGVTQFPSHSVIEKGQTVTLRCDPISGHDNLYWYRRVMGKEIKFLLHFVKESKQDESGMPNNRFLAERTGGTYSTLKVQPAELEDSGVYFCASRNSTGPYSYGYTFGSGTRLTVV.